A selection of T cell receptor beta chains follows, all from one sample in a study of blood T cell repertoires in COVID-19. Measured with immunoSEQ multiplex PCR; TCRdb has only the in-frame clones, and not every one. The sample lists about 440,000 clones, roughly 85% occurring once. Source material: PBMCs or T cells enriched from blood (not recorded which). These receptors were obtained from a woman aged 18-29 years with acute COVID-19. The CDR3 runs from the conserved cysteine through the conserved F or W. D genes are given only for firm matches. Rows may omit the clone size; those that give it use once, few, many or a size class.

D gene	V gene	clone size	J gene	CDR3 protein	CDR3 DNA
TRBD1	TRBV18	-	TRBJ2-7	CASSDRIYEQYF	TGTGCCAGCTCGGACAGGATCTACGAGCAGTACTTC
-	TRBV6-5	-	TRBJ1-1	CASSQWTEAFF	TGTGCCAGCAGTCAGTGGACTGAAGCTTTCTTT
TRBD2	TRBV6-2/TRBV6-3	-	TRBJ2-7	CASSYSSTSGGMLYEQYF	TGTGCCAGCAGTTACTCGTCGACTAGCGGGGGAATGCTCTACGAGCAGTACTTC
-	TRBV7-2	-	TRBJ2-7	CASSALDRRHEQYF	TGTGCCAGCAGCGCCCTGGACAGACGACACGAGCAGTACTTC
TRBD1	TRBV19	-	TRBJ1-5	CASSMVNRGLGQPQHF	TGTGCCAGTAGTATGGTAAACAGGGGACTGGGTCAGCCCCAGCATTTT
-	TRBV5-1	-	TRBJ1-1	CASSLSGQNTEAFF	TGCGCCAGCAGTCTATCGGGACAGAACACTGAAGCTTTCTTT
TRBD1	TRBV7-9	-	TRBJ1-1	CASSWGQREAFF	TGTGCCAGCAGCTGGGGACAGAGAGAAGCTTTCTTT
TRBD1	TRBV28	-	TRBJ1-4	CASSPGTGLLSEKLFF	TGTGCCAGCAGTCCCGGGACAGGGCTGTTAAGTGAAAAACTGTTTTTT
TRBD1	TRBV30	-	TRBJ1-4	CAWTTGTANEKLFF	TGTGCCTGGACTACCGGGACAGCTAATGAAAAACTGTTTTTT
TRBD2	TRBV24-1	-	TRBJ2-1	CATSLAGTYNEQFF	TGTGCCACCAGTCTAGCGGGTACCTACAATGAGCAGTTCTTC
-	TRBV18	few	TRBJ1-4	CASSLIDSSNEKLFF	TGTGCCAGCTCGCTAATCGACAGCTCTAATGAAAAACTGTTTTTT
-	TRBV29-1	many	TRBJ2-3	CSVEKAYTDTQYF	TGCAGCGTTGAGAAAGCGTACACAGATACGCAGTATTTT
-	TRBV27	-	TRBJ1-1	CASSRQLSMNTEAFF	TGTGCCAGCAGCCGACAGCTTTCTATGAACACTGAAGCTTTCTTT
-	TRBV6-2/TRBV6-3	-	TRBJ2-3	CASSSEALTDTQYF	TGTGCCAGCAGTTCAGAGGCCCTCACAGATACGCAGTATTTT
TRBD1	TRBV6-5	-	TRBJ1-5	CASSLQGDSNQPQHF	TGTGCCAGCAGCCTACAGGGGGATAGCAATCAGCCCCAGCATTTT
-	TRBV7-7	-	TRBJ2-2	CASSLGREGTGELFF	TGTGCCAGCAGCTTAGGGCGGGAAGGCACCGGGGAGCTGTTTTTT
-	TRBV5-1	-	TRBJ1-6	CASSSQVGGDNSPLHF	TGCGCCAGCAGCTCACAGGTAGGGGGAGATAATTCACCCCTCCACTTT
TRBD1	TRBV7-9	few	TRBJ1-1	CASSQSTGLTFF	TGTGCCAGCAGCCAATCGACAGGGTTAACTTTCTTT
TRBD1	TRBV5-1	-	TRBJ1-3	CASSLAAGQISGNTIYF	TGCGCCAGCAGCTTGGCCGCGGGACAGATCTCTGGAAACACCATATATTTT
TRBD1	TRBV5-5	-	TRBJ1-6	CASSPNRQGNSPLHF	TGTGCCAGCAGCCCAAATAGACAGGGAAATTCACCCCTCCACTTT
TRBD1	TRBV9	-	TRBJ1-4	CASSANRGGATNEKLFF	TGTGCCAGCAGCGCCAACAGGGGTGGGGCAACTAATGAAAAACTGTTTTTT
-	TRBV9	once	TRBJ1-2	CASSVAGGIGYGYTF	TGTGCCAGCAGCGTAGCTGGAGGTATTGGCTATGGCTACACCTTC